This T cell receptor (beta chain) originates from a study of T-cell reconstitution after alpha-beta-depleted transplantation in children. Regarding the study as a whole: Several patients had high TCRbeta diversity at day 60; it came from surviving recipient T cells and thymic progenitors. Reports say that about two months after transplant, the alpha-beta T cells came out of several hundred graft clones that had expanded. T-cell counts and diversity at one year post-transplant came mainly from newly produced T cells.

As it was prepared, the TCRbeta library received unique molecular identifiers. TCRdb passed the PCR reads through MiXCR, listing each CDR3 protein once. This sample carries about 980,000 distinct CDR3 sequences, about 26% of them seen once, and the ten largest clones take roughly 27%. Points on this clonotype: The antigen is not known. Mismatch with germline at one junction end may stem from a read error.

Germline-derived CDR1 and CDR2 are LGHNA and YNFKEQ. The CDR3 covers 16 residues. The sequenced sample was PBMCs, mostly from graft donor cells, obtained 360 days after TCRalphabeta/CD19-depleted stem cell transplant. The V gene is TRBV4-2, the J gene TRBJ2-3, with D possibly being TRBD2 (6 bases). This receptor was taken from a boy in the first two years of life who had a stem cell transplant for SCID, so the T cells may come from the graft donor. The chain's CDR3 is CASRQGARGPTDTQYF. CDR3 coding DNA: TGTGCCAGCAGACAAGGGGCGCGGGGCCCGACAGATACGCAGTATTTT.